These 26 T cell receptor beta chains came from one sample sequenced in a study of beta chain features in type 1 diabetes. Overall study results and limits: Across all four CD4+ subsets, people with type 1 diabetes showed modestly shorter TCRB CDR3s.

All of the isolated RNA was reverse transcribed, so expressed TCRB transcripts were sequenced. Clones were sequenced by immunoSEQ multiplex PCR, and TCRdb holds only the in-frame ones, with some missing. This table holds 500,000 to 850,000 clones, over 12% found once. Antigens for these TCRs are unknown. The sample taken for sequencing was naive CD4+ T cells from blood. These receptors were obtained from a man aged 18-30 years with type 1 diabetes.

The V call is TRBV7-6, the J call TRBJ2-3, with 10 bases matching TRBD2. The CDR3 has 16 amino acids. Per the germline V gene, CDR1 is SGHVS and CDR2 is FNYEAQ. The V segment lost 5 bases and the J segment 4 bases; nucleotides outside the gene matches: 9. CDR3 amino acids: CASSPATSGRPDTQYF. CDR3 sequence (DNA): TGTGCCAGCAGCCCGGCGACTAGCGGGCGCCCAGATACGCAGTATTTT.

Only a few counts were recorded for this clone. The chain combines TRBV14 with TRBJ1-3; no clear D gene. V was pared by 4 bases and J by 0 bases, with 1 base between. The CDR3 runs 12 residues. The germline CDR1 and CDR2 sequences are SGHDN and FVKESK. CDR3: CASSPSGNTIYF. CDR3 sequence (DNA): TGTGCCAGCAGCCCCTCTGGAAACACCATATATTTT.

The rearrangement links TRBV7-9 to TRBJ1-3; no clear D. Germline V lookup: CDR1 SEHNR, CDR2 FQNEAQ (reference sequence). This CDR3 region has 13 residues. Trimming took 3 bases from V and 0 from J, leaving 3 bases between them. CDR3 sequence reads: CASSFPSGNTIYF. The CDR3 coding sequence is TGTGCCAGCAGCTTCCCCTCTGGAAACACCATATATTTT.

CDR3 DNA sequence: TGTGCCAGCAGCTCATCGTCAAGTTCCTTCTACGAGCAGTACTTC. As protein: CASSSSSSSFYEQYF. The J gene is TRBJ2-7, the V gene TRBV9; D remains ambiguous. The germline V gene has CDR1 SGDLS and CDR2 YYNGEE. The V end was cut by 4 bases, the J end by 3 bases, with 17 bases between. The CDR3 has 15 amino acids.

This clone came up a few times. The V and J genes are TRBV4-3 and TRBJ2-7, with TRBD1 matching 9 bases. The CDR3 sequence is 16 residues long. Germline values: CDR1 LGHNA, CDR2 YSLEER. The ends lost 1 base at V and 3 bases at J; junction bases unmatched: 7. The CDR3 spells CASSQAPPGQGYEQYF. The CDR3 DNA follows: TGCGCCAGCAGCCAAGCACCTCCGGGACAGGGCTACGAGCAGTACTTC.

This clone was counted a few times. The chain recombines TRBV9 with TRBJ2-1, with a tentative D call TRBD1 (5 bases). Per germline, CDR1 SGDLS and CDR2 YYNGEE. V lost 7 bases and J lost 5, with 16 bases in between. The CDR3 has 14 residues. The CDR3 DNA sequence: TGTGCCAGCGTGCGTGGACCGGACAACAATGAGCAGTTCTTC. This translates into CASVRGPDNNEQFF.

This chain joins TRBV27 and TRBJ2-5; 7 nucleotides line up with TRBD2. V shed 5 bases and J 5 bases; nucleotides not matched to a gene: 11. Germline CDR1 reads MNHEY; CDR2 reads SMNVEV (reference sequence). CDR3 length: 15 amino acids. This CDR3 reads CASSGEAGIFETQYF. Here the CDR3 DNA reads TGTGCCAGCAGTGGAGAAGCGGGGATTTTCGAGACCCAGTACTTC.

The sample holds a few counts of this clone. The chain combines TRBV5-6 with TRBJ1-2, with a weak D call TRBD1 (6 bases). This CDR3 is 17 amino acids long. Per the germline V gene, CDR1 is SGHDT and CDR2 is YYEEEE. Trimming pared 3 bases from V and 2 bases from J, leaving 20 bases between. The CDR3 bases are TGTGCCAGCAGCTCATTTACAGGGAATAAGGAGAACTATGGCTACACCTTC. This codes for CASSSFTGNKENYGYTF. The full variable domain, rest sourced from reference TRBV5-6 and TRBJ1-2, is DAGVTQSPTHLIKTRGQQVTLRCSPKSGHDTVSWYQQALGQGPQFIFQYYEEEERQRGNFPDRFSGHQFPNYSSELNVNALLLGDSALYLCASSSFTGNKENYGYTFGSGTRLTVV.

This clone was picked up a small number of times. The chain couples TRBV10-1 to TRBJ2-5; 8 positions agree with TRBD1. Losses at the gene ends were 5 bases for V and 1 base for J; bases not matched to a gene: 3. The CDR3 is 14 residues long. Looked up from germline, CDR1 is WNHNN and CDR2 is SYGVQD (reference sequence). CDR3 amino acids: CASSLGQGQETQYF. Here the CDR3 DNA reads TGCGCCAGCAGTCTCGGACAGGGCCAAGAGACCCAGTACTTC.

This clone turned up a few times. The same CDR3 can be traced to other DNA sequences in this sample. The DNA of the CDR3 is TGTGCCAGCAGTTTAGGCCGTCAAGAGACCCAGTACTTC. Its translation: CASSLGRQETQYF. The chain uses TRBV28 and TRBJ2-5; no clear D gene. The CDR3 contains 13 residues. The V end was cut by 2 bases, the J end by 2 bases, with 6 bases between. Germline V CDR1 and CDR2: MDHEN, SYDVKM. The full variable domain, in which reference TRBV28 and TRBJ2-5 provide the parts outside the CDR3, is DVKVTQSSRYLVKRTGEKVFLECVQDMDHENMFWYRQDPGLGLRLIYFSYDVKMKEKGDIPEGYSVSREKKERFSLILESASTNQTSMYLCASSLGRQETQYFGPGTRLLVL.

J is TRBJ2-5 and V is TRBV14, with D unclear. Germline CDR1 and CDR2: SGHDN and FVKESK. The CDR3 runs to 13 residues. The V gene lost 5 bases and the J gene lost 6 bases, with 13 bases spanning the gap. CDR3 nucleotide sequence: TGTGCCAGCAGCGGACCAGATGGGAAGACCCAGTACTTC. Residues: CASSGPDGKTQYF.

This clone was detected a few times. The CDR3 DNA sequence: TGTGCCTGGAGTGTACTCGCGGGAGGGTTCTTC. Its translation is CAWSVLAGGFF. This chain uses TRBV30 with TRBJ2-1; TRBD2 agrees at 8 bases. V gave up 0 bases and J gave up 15 bases; unmatched junction bases: 4. The CDR3 totals 11 residues. From germline, CDR1 is GTSNPN and CDR2 SVGIG (reference sequence).

The CDR3 region has the DNA TGCGCCAGCAGTCAAGGGGACGGCATCTCCTACGAGCAGTACTTC. Protein: CASSQGDGISYEQYF. The rearrangement links TRBV23-1 to TRBJ2-7, with D perhaps being TRBD1 or TRBD2 (5 bases each). TRBV23-1 is classed as an ORF, of uncertain function. V lost 2 bases to trimming and J lost 0 bases, with 11 bases between them. The length of the CDR3 is 15 residues.

This chain connects TRBV7-9 to TRBJ2-3; TRBD2 matches 8 bases. Per germline, CDR1 SEHNR and CDR2 FQNEAQ (reference sequence). The CDR3 spans 16 residues. V gave up 5 bases and J gave up 0 bases; unmatched junction bases: 7. The CDR3 nucleotides are TGTGCCAGCAGCCAAGTGGAGCGGGGGAGCACAGATACGCAGTATTTT. Protein: CASSQVERGSTDTQYF. The complete variable domain, with remaining parts taken from reference TRBV7-9 and TRBJ2-3, reads DTGVSQNPRHKITKRGQNVTFRCDPISEHNRLYWYRQTLGQGPEFLTYFQNEAQLEKSRLLSDRFSAERPKGSFSTLEIQRTEQGDSAMYLCASSQVERGSTDTQYFGPGTRLTVL.

V gene TRBV11-1 combines with J gene TRBJ2-7; 13 nucleotides agree with TRBD2. The germline CDR1 and CDR2 sequences are SGHAT and FQDESV (reference sequence). V lost 5 bases and J lost 4; bases outside the gene matches: 5. This CDR3 is 15 amino acids long. The CDR3 DNA reads as TGTGCCAGCAGCCTGGGACTAGCGGGACGTTACGAGCAGTACTTC. This translates into CASSLGLAGRYEQYF.

This clone has just a few counts. Here the CDR3 reads CASSQGSDQPQHF. The DNA for the CDR3 is TGTGCCAGCAGCCAAGGAAGTGATCAGCCCCAGCATTTT. The rearrangement joins TRBV4-2 to TRBJ1-5; no firm D call. This CDR3 spans 13 amino acids. Germline CDR1 reads LGHNA; CDR2 reads YNFKEQ. V gave up 1 base and J gave up 5 bases, with 6 bases separating them.

This clone has more than one count but fewer than ten. The V call is TRBV5-1, the J call TRBJ1-1, with 8 bases matching TRBD1. Losses at the gene ends were 4 bases for V and 3 bases for J; bases not matched to a gene: 2. The CDR3 is 13 residues long. The germline gives CDR1 SGHRS, CDR2 YFSETQ. Here the CDR3 DNA reads TGCGCCAGCAGCCCACAGGGGGACACTGAAGCTTTCTTT. It codes for CASSPQGDTEAFF.

This clone showed up just a few times. The gene calls are TRBV9 and TRBJ1-2; D not resolved. This CDR3 spans 14 amino acids. Germline CDR1 SGDLS, CDR2 YYNGEE. Deletions cut 0 bases from V and 3 bases from J, with 9 bases between. The CDR3 DNA sequence: TGTGCCAGCAGCGTAGAGGGCAAGTACTATGGCTACACCTTC. Its protein is CASSVEGKYYGYTF.

The genes are TRBV29-1 and TRBJ2-5; TRBD2 matches at 9 bases. The CDR3 contains 13 residues. Per germline, CDR1 SQVTM and CDR2 ANQGSEA. Losses at the gene ends were 7 bases for V and 5 bases for J; bases not matched to a gene: 8. Here the CDR3 reads CSGQREAGETQYF. The CDR3 DNA is TGCAGCGGTCAGCGGGAGGCAGGGGAGACCCAGTACTTC.

The chain's CDR3 is CSDGRTGYNEQFF. The CDR3 DNA follows: TGCAGCGATGGAAGGACAGGTTACAATGAGCAGTTCTTC. V is TRBV29-1 and J is TRBJ2-1; TRBD1 aligns across 7 bases. Germline V CDR1 and CDR2: SQVTM, ANQGSEA. The V gene end was trimmed by 7 bases and the J gene end by 4 bases; junction bases not matched to a gene: 7. CDR3 length equals 13 residues.

The rearrangement joins TRBV18 to TRBJ2-2; D remains unclear. V was clipped by 6 bases and J by 1 base, with 12 bases between them. Germline V CDR1 and CDR2: KGHSH, LQKENI. This CDR3 has 15 amino acids. CDR3 sequence (DNA): TGTGCCAGCTCGCCCTCAATAGAGAACACCGGGGAGCTGTTTTTT. The encoded protein is CASSPSIENTGELFF.

Concerning this clone: Other DNA sequences within the sample encode an identical CDR3. The CDR3 reads CASSPRAGGQETQYF. The CDR3, as DNA: TGTGCCAGCTCACCCCGAGCGGGAGGGCAAGAGACCCAGTACTTC. The J gene is TRBJ2-5, the V gene TRBV18, with 10 bases that match TRBD2. Germline V lookup: CDR1 KGHSH, CDR2 LQKENI. CDR3 size: 15 residues. After removal of 3 bases from V and 2 bases from J, the junction contained 3 bases not matched to a gene.

This clone was counted a few times. As DNA, the CDR3 is TGTGCCAGCAGTCCAACCGCGGGACACTTGAACACTGAAGCTTTCTTT. Translating gives CASSPTAGHLNTEAFF. This chain uses TRBV7-2 with TRBJ1-1; D possibly corresponds to TRBD1 (6 bases). V was cut by 6 bases and J by 0 bases, with 17 bases left in between. The length of the CDR3 is 16 residues. The germline V gene has CDR1 SGHTA and CDR2 FQGNSA.

This clone turned up a few times. An end of the junction does not agree with germline; a read error may underlie this. The V gene is TRBV6-5, the J gene TRBJ1-5, with D possibly matching TRBD1 (5 bases). Germline loops: CDR1 MNHEY, CDR2 SVGAGI. The CDR3 loop spans 11 amino acids. The CDR3, as DNA: TGTGCCAGCAGCCTGGACACGGGACCGTATTTT. The encoded protein is CASSLDTGPYF.

The V call is TRBV10-3, the J call TRBJ2-7; D uncertain. CDR1 is ENHRY and CDR2 is SYGVKD in the germline V gene. The CDR3 spans 11 residues. Trimming removed 4 bases from V and 3 bases from J, with 4 bases in between. The CDR3 reads CAISANYEQYF. CDR3 DNA sequence: TGTGCCATCAGTGCAAACTACGAGCAGTACTTC.

This chain links TRBV5-1 with TRBJ2-7; no firm D call. Trimming left V 4 bases short and J 7 bases short, with 12 bases between. Germline V gene data show CDR1 as SGHRS and CDR2 as YFSETQ. The CDR3 has 12 residues. Here the CDR3 reads CASSSPQAEQYF. CDR3 coding DNA: TGCGCCAGCAGCAGCCCTCAAGCGGAGCAGTACTTC.